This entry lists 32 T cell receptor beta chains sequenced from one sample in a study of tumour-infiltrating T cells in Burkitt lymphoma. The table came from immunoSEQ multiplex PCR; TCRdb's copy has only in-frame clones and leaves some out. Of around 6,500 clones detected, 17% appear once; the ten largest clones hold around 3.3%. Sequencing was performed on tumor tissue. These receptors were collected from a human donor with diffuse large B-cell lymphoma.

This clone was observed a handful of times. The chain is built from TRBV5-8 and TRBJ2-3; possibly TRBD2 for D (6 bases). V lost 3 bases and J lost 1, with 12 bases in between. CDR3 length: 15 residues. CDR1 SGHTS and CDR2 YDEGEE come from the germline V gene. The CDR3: CASSWGVAGTDTQYF. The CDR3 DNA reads TGTGCCAGCAGCTGGGGGGTTGCGGGCACAGATACGCAGTATTTT.

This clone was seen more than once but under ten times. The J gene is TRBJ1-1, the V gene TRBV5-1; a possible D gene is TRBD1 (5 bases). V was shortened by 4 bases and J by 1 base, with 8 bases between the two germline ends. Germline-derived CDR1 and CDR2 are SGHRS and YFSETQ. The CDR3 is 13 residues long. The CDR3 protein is CASSKTENTEAFF. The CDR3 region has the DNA TGCGCCAGCAGCAAGACAGAGAACACTGAAGCTTTCTTT.

CDR3 loop: CASSLRGWNEQFF. The DNA for the CDR3 is TGTGCCAGCAGCTTAAGGGGTTGGAATGAGCAGTTCTTC. The rearrangement joins TRBV5-6 to TRBJ2-1; D is possibly TRBD1 (5 bases). Trimming removed 2 bases from V and 7 bases from J, with 10 bases in between. CDR1 SGHDT and CDR2 YYEEEE come from the germline V gene. CDR3 length: 13 amino acids. The whole variable domain, remainder taken from reference TRBV5-6 and TRBJ2-1, is DAGVTQSPTHLIKTRGQQVTLRCSPKSGHDTVSWYQQALGQGPQFIFQYYEEEERQRGNFPDRFSGHQFPNYSSELNVNALLLGDSALYLCASSLRGWNEQFFGPGTRLTVL.

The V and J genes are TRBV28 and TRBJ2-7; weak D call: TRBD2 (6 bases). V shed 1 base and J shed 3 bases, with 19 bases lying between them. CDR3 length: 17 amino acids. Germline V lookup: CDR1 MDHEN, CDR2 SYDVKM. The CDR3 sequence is CASSLFVGGQEDYEQYF. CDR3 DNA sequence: TGTGCCAGCAGTTTATTTGTCGGAGGGCAAGAGGACTACGAGCAGTACTTC.

DNA for the CDR3: TGTGCCAGTAGGGAGCGGGAGACGAGGACAGATACGCAGTATTTT. Protein product: CASRERETRTDTQYF. The rearrangement uses TRBV19 and TRBJ2-3; the match to TRBD2 covers 8 bases. After removal of 6 bases from V and 3 bases from J, the junction contained 8 bases not matched to a gene. Germline assignment: CDR1 LNHDA and CDR2 SQIVND (reference sequence). This CDR3 is 15 amino acids long.

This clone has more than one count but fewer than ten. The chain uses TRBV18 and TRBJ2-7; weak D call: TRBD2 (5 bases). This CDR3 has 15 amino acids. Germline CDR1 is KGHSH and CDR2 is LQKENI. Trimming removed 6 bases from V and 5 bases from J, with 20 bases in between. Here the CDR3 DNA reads TGTGCCAGCTCGCCAAGTTTCACTAGTTTCGACGAGCAGTACTTC. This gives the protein CASSPSFTSFDEQYF.

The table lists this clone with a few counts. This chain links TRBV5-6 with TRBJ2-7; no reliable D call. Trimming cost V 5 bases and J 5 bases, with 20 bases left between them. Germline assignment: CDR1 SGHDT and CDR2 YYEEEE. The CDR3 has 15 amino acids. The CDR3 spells CASSIFLGNKNEQYF. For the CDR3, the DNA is TGTGCCAGCAGTATTTTCCTAGGAAATAAAAACGAGCAGTACTTC.

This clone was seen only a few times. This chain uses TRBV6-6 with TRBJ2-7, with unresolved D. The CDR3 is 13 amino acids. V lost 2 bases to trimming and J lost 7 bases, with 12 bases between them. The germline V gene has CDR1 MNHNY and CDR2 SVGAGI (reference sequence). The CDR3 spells CASSYVGPREQYF. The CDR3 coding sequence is TGTGCCAGCAGTTACGTCGGGCCTCGGGAGCAGTACTTC.

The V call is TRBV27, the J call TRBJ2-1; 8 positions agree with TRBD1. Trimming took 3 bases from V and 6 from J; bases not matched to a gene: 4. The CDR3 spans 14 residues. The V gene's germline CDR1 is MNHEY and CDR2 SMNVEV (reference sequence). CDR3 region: CASSFGQGTNEQFF. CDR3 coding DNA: TGTGCCAGCAGTTTCGGACAGGGTACCAATGAGCAGTTCTTC.

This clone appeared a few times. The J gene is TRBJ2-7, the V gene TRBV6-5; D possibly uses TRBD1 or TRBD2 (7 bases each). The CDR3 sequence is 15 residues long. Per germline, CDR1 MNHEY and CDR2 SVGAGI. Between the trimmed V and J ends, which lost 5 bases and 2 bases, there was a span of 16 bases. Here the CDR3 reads CASSPGAGGAYEQYF. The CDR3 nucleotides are TGTGCCAGCAGTCCGGGGGCAGGGGGGGCCTACGAGCAGTACTTC.

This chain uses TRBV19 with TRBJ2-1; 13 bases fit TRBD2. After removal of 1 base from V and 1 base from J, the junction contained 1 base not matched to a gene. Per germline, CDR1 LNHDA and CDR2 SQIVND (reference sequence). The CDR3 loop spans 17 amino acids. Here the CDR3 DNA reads TGTGCCAGTAGTATAGGACTAGCGGGAGGATCCTACAATGAGCAGTTCTTC. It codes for CASSIGLAGGSYNEQFF.

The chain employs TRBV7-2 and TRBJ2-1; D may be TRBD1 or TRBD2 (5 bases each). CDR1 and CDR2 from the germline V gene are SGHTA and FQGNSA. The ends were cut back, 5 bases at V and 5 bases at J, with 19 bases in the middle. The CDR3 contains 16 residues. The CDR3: CASSIPKGSPHNEQFF. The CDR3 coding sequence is TGTGCCAGCAGCATACCTAAGGGGAGCCCGCACAATGAGCAGTTCTTC.

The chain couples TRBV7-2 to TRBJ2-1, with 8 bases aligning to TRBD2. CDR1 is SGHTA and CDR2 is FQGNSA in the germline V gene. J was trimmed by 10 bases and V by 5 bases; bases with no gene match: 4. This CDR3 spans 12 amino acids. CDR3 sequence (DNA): TGTGCCAGCAGCCTCGGGACTAGAGAGCAGTTCTTC. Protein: CASSLGTREQFF.

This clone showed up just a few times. DNA for the CDR3: TGTGCCAGCGTTGCTGGGGATCTACAAGAGACCCAGTACTTC. Protein: CASVAGDLQETQYF. The chain joins TRBV2 to TRBJ2-5, with D hard to call. The CDR3 is 14 amino acids. The V end lost 8 bases, the J end lost 2 bases, and 15 bases lay between the germline ends. Germline CDR1 reads SNHLY; CDR2 reads FYNNEI.

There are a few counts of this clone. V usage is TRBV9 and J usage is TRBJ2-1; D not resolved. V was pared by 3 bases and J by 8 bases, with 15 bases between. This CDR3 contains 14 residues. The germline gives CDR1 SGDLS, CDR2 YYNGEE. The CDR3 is CASSAQREVYEQFF. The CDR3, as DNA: TGTGCCAGCAGCGCCCAGAGAGAGGTGTATGAGCAGTTCTTC.

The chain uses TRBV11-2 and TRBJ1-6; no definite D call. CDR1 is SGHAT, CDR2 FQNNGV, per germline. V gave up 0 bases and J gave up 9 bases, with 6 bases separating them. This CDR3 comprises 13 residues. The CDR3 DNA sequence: TGTGCCAGCAGCTTAGAGGGTAGTTCACCCCTCCACTTT. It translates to CASSLEGSSPLHF. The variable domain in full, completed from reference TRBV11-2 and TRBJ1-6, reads EAGVAQSPRYKIIEKRQSVAFWCNPISGHATLYWYQQILGQGPKLLIQFQNNGVVDDSQLPKDRFSAERLKGVDSTLKIQPAKLEDSAVYLCASSLEGSSPLHFGNGTRLTVT.

The CDR3 coding sequence is TGTGCCAGCAGCTTAGGCTGGGAGGGAAGGGGTCTAGCGGGCTACGAGCAGTACTTC. Translation: CASSLGWEGRGLAGYEQYF. The chain carries TRBV7-8 and TRBJ2-7, with TRBD2 matching 8 bases. After removal of 1 base from V and 3 bases from J, the junction contained 17 bases not matched to a gene. The CDR3 extends over 19 amino acids. Germline V lookup: CDR1 SGHVS, CDR2 FQNEAQ.

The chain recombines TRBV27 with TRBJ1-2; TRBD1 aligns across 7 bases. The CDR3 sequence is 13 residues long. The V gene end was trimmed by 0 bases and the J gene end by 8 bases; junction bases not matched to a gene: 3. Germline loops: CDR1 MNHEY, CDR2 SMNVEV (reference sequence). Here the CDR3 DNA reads TGTGCCAGCAGTTTATCAACAGGGGACGGCTACACCTTC. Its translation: CASSLSTGDGYTF.

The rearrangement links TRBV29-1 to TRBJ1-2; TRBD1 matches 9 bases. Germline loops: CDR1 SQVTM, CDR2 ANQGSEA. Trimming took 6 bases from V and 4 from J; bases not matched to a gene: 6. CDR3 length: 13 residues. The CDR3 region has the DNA TGCAGCGTATCCGGGACAGGGCGCTATGGCTACACCTTC. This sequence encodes CSVSGTGRYGYTF.

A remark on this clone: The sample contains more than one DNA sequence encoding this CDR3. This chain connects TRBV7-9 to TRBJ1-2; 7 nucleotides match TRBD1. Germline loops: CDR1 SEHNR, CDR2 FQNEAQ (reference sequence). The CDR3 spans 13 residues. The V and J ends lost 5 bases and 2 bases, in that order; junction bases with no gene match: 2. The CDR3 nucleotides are TGTGCCAGCAGCCCGGACAGGAACTATGGCTACACCTTC. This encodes CASSPDRNYGYTF.

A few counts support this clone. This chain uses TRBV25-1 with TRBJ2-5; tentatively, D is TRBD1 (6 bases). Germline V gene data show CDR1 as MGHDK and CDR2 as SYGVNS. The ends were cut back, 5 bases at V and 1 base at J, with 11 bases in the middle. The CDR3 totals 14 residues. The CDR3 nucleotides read TGTGCCAGCAGTCGCCCAGGGGTCCAAGAGACCCAGTACTTC. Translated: CASSRPGVQETQYF.

CDR3 bases: TGTGCCAGCAGTTTGCCCAGGGTTAATACCGGGGAGCTGTTTTTT. Amino acids: CASSLPRVNTGELFF. The chain is built from TRBV28 and TRBJ2-2; D is possibly TRBD1 (5 bases). The germline gives CDR1 MDHEN, CDR2 SYDVKM. Trimming left V 3 bases short and J 5 bases short, with 13 bases between. The CDR3 spans 15 residues.

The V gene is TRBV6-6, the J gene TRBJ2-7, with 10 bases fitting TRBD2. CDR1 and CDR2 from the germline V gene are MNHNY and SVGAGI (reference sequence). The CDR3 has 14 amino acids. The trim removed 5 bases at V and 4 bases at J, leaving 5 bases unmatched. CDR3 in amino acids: CASSPTSGNYEQYF. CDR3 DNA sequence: TGTGCCAGCAGTCCTACTAGCGGGAATTACGAGCAGTACTTC.

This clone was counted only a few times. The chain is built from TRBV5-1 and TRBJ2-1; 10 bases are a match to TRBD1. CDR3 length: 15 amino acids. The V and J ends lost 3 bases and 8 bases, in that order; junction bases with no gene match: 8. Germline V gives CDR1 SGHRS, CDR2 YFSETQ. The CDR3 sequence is CASSYRDRGVDEQFF. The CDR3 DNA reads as TGCGCCAGCAGCTACCGGGACAGGGGCGTGGATGAGCAGTTCTTC. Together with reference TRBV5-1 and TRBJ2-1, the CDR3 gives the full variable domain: KAGVTQTPRYLIKTRGQQVTLSCSPISGHRSVSWYQQTPGQGLQFLFEYFSETQRNKGNFPGRFSGRQFSNSRSEMNVSTLELGDSALYLCASSYRDRGVDEQFFGPGTRLTVL.

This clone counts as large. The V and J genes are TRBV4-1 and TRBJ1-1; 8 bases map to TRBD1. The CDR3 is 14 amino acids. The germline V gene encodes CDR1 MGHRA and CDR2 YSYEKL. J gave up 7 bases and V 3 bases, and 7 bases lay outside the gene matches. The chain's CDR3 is CASSQPRGRGEAFF. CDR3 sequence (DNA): TGCGCCAGCAGCCAGCCCAGGGGGCGGGGTGAAGCTTTCTTT.

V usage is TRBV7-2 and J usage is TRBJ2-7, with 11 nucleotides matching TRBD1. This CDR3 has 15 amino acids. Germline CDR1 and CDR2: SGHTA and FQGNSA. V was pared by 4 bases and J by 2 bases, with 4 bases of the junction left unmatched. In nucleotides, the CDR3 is TGTGCCAGCAGCTACGGACAGGGGGCCCCCTACGAGCAGTACTTC. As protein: CASSYGQGAPYEQYF.

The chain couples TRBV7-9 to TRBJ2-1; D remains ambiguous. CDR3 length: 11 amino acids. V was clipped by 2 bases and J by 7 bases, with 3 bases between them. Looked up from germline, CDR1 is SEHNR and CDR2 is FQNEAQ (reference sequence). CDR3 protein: CASSLWNEQFF. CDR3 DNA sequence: TGTGCCAGCAGCTTATGGAATGAGCAGTTCTTC.

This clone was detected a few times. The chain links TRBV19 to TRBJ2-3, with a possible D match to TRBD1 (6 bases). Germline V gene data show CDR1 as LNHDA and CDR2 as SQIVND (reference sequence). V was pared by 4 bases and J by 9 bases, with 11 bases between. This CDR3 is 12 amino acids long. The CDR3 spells CASSTGVRTQYF. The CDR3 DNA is TGTGCCAGTAGTACAGGGGTGAGGACGCAGTATTTT.

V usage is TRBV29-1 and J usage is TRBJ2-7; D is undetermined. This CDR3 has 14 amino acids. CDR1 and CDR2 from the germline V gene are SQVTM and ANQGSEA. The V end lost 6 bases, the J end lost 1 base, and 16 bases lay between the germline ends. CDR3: CSVVLADGSYEQYF. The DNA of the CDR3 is TGCAGCGTCGTTCTCGCCGACGGATCCTACGAGCAGTACTTC.

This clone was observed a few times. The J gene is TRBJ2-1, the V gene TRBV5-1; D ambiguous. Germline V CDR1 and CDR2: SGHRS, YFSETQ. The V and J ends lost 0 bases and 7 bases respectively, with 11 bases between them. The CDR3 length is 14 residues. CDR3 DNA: TGCGCCAGCAGCTTGGTTAGGCCCGGGAATGAGCAGTTCTTC. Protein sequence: CASSLVRPGNEQFF.

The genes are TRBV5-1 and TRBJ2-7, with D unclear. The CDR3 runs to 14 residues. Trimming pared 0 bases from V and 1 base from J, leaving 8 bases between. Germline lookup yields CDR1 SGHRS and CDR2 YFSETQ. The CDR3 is CASSLDSSSYEQYF. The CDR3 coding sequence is TGCGCCAGCAGCTTGGACAGTAGTTCCTACGAGCAGTACTTC.

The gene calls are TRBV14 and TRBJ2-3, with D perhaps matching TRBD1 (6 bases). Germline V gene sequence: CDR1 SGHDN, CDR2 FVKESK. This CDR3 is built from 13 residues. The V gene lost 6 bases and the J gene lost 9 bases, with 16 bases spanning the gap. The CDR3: CASRDSSPGTQYF. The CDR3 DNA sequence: TGTGCCAGCAGGGACAGTTCTCCGGGCACGCAGTATTTT.